This T cell receptor (beta chain) was retrieved from a study of CD8+ T cells in alopecia areata (dated by TCRdb to the late 2010s). Study-wide context: Treated patients were enrolled in an open-label pilot trial of oral tofacitinib, 5 to 10 mg twice daily, for moderate-to-severe alopecia areata. Scalp tissue and sorted CD4+ and CD8+ peripheral blood T cells from patchy and totalis/universalis alopecia areata patients and from healthy controls were covered by human TCRbeta sequencing. Scalp clonality was compared among normal scalp (n=4), patchy alopecia areata scalp (n=8), and alopecia totalis/universalis scalp (n=8). Amplification of TCRbeta CDR3 regions was done by immunoSEQ multiplex PCR using 35 Vbeta forward primers and 13 Jbeta reverse primers. RNA was extracted with the PAXgene miRNA kit for fixed scalp, the miRNeasy kit for PBMCs, and the RNeasy kit for mouse skin. In both human patients and the C3H/HeJ mouse model, the study applied high-throughput TCRbeta sequencing to look at T cell clonal expansion in alopecia areata. Biopsies were taken from tofacitinib-treated patients at baseline and at 4 and 24 weeks of treatment, and a later scalp biopsy was taken in several of the tofacitinib-treated patients. Tofacitinib was given for 6 to 18 months, followed by 6 months of follow-up off drug to assess delayed response and recurrence.

Lesional scalp punch biopsies and peripheral blood were collected from alopecia areata patients. PBMCs were isolated by density centrifugation and stained for CD3, CD4 and CD8, and CD4+ and CD8+ T cells were sorted on a FACSAria. Overall study results and their limits: Compared with normal scalp, lesional scalp had higher clonality and more expanded CD8+ clones, particularly in alopecia totalis/universalis, a pattern that suggests antigenic drive. Compared with mice, TCR sequences shared between patients were less clear, possibly partly because of HLA diversity across the patient population. Scalp TCR repertoire analysis is complicated because resident alphabeta T cells in normal human skin are also sequenced, whereas mouse skin is dominated by gammadelta T cells.

Preparation of the library involved the immunoSEQ multiplex PCR assay. To provide template for TCR sequencing, every sample had RNA extracted and reverse transcribed into cDNA. SuperScript III was used to make first-strand cDNA, primed with a 2:1 mix of oligo-dT and random hexamers. A synthetic immune receptor repertoire was used to assess amplification bias, and residual bias was removed computationally. The authors' analysis ran thus. Raw reads were preprocessed to remove errors, and CDR3 was defined by IMGT conventions from the conserved cysteine to phenylalanine. Clonality was computed as 1 minus the Shannon entropy, with the entropy normalized by log2 of the number of productive unique TCRs. Scalp TCRbeta sequences were cross-referenced with sorted blood CD4 and CD8 repertoires so that the CD4 or CD8 identity of scalp clones could be inferred. TCRdb's version of the immuneACCESS table is confined to in-frame rearrangements and falls short of the full clone set. An unresolved V gene accounts for under half of the shortfall where checked; the remainder is of unknown origin. V and J calls and clone size are as listed in that table; D and trimming were resolved from the DNA. The table for this sample lists about 97,000 clones; around 38% of them were counted only once. Of the sample, approximately 1.5% falls within the top ten clones.

Based on the germline V gene, the CDR1 and CDR2 sequences are SGHDT and YYEEEE. V is clipped by 3 bases and J by 0 bases, and the sequence between their germline boundaries is 10 bases long. The CDR3 runs 15 amino acids, cysteine and phenylalanine included. Only the CDR3 DNA is retained, 45 bases long and in frame from the first base. This clone was seen only a few times. Its binding antigen is unknown. The sample holds no much larger clone one base away, and base qualities are not on file. The clonotype originates from a human donor with alopecia areata. The specimen sequenced was CD4+ T cells sorted from blood. The chain employs TRBV5-6 and TRBJ2-4, with the D segment identity uncertain. DNA sequence: TGTGCCAGCAGCTATTTGACTCTAGCCAAAAACATTCAGTACTTC. It codes for CASSYLTLAKNIQYF.